One and the same sample provided the 6 T cell receptor beta chains below, sequenced in a study of long-term antiretroviral therapy in people with HIV. A v3.0 immunoSEQ assay was performed at survey level. Libraries were prepared by immunoSEQ multiplex PCR; TCRdb keeps only in-frame clonotypes and omits some of them. The data hold around 25,000 clones, with around 84% observed a single time. Here the sequenced sample was unsorted PBMCs, taken 4.4 years after starting antiretroviral therapy. The receptor set was obtained from a man in his thirties or forties with HIV.

The genes are TRBV9 and TRBJ1-2, with D maybe TRBD1 (6 bases). Trimming took off 0 bases at V and 0 bases at J, with 21 bases between the two ends. CDR1 is SGDLS, CDR2 YYNGEE, per germline. This CDR3 spans 19 amino acids. Here the CDR3 reads CASSVATRPGQYPNYGYTF. The CDR3 region has the DNA TGTGCCAGCAGCGTAGCTACGAGACCCGGACAGTACCCTAACTATGGCTACACCTTC.

The V and J genes are TRBV14 and TRBJ2-1; 10 bases are shared with TRBD2. Germline CDR1 and CDR2: SGHDN and FVKESK. CDR3 length: 16 residues. V was pared by 6 bases and J by 7 bases, with 12 bases of the junction left unmatched. The CDR3: CASSGEWLAGENEQFF. The DNA for the CDR3 is TGTGCCAGCAGTGGGGAGTGGCTAGCGGGAGAAAATGAGCAGTTCTTC.

This clone has only a few counts. This chain joins TRBV9 and TRBJ1-2; 11 bases line up with TRBD1. CDR1 and CDR2 from the germline V gene are SGDLS and YYNGEE. CDR3 length: 15 residues. The V gene end was trimmed by 0 bases and the J gene end by 3 bases; junction bases not matched to a gene: 1. The CDR3 region has the DNA TGTGCCAGCAGCGTAGAGGGACAGGGGGACTATGGCTACACCTTC. The encoded protein is CASSVEGQGDYGYTF.

J is TRBJ1-5 and V is TRBV19; D is unresolved. V dropped 7 bases and J dropped 7 bases, with 17 bases sitting between them. The V gene's germline CDR1 is LNHDA and CDR2 SQIVND (reference sequence). The CDR3 runs 14 residues. The CDR3 loop reads CASNTPLVSQPQHF. The DNA for the CDR3 is TGTGCCAGTAATACACCGCTGGTTTCCCAGCCCCAGCATTTT.

This clone was picked up a small number of times. This chain uses TRBV28 with TRBJ2-7; 7 bases align to TRBD2. The ends lost 6 bases at V and 1 base at J; junction bases unmatched: 9. CDR1 is MDHEN and CDR2 is SYDVKM in the germline V gene. This CDR3 comprises 15 residues. The CDR3 region is CASRALAEYSYEQYF. Written as DNA, the CDR3 is TGTGCCAGCAGGGCTCTAGCGGAATATTCCTACGAGCAGTACTTC.

Here the CDR3 DNA reads TGTGCCAGCAACCCTACAGGGCTCGCTGAAGCTTTCTTT. Amino acid sequence: CASNPTGLAEAFF. This rearrangement joins TRBV6-5 to TRBJ1-1, with a weak D call TRBD1 (6 bases). Trimming removed 7 bases at V and 6 bases at J, with 15 bases between. Germline CDR1 MNHEY, CDR2 SVGAGI. The length of the CDR3 is 13 residues.